The TCR beta chain under discussion was sequenced for a study of cytomegalovirus exposure and HLA in healthy donors. The CDR3 totals 13 residues. V was shortened by 2 bases and J by 0 bases, with 4 bases between the two germline ends. CDR1 KGHSH and CDR2 LQKENI come from the germline V gene. The PCR ran on 60 Vbeta and 13 Jbeta primers. Clones were read by immunoSEQ multiplex PCR, and TCRdb kept only the in-frame ones, dropping some. The profile covers about 200,000 clones, with about four fifths appearing a single time and 0.098% taken by the ten largest. The table lists this clone with a few counts. The same CDR3 is also encoded by other DNA sequences in this sample. All donors participated as healthy donors of bone marrow.

V and J are TRBV18 and TRBJ1-1, with D unresolved. The material sequenced was PBMCs. This receptor was obtained from a boy younger than 10 in good health and CMV-seronegative. The CDR3 protein is CASSPGLNTEAFF. CDR3 sequence (DNA): TGTGCCAGCTCACCAGGGCTGAACACTGAAGCTTTCTTT.